Here is one T cell receptor beta chain with its context. This clonotype appeared many times. This receptor's antigen is unknown. No much larger clone is present one base from it, and per-base qualities are unavailable. This sample is drawn from a study of early T cells in non-severe SARS-CoV-2 infection (dated by TCRdb to the early 2020s). Regarding the study in general: Because TCR sequencing relied on bulk RNA taken from unsorted whole blood, pairing of alpha and beta chains was not possible.

The full study reports these points: VDJdb matching was skewed toward anti-spike CD8 responses and likely underestimated virus-specific expansions, missing private and CD4 specificities.

The library relied on 5' RACE. TCRdb records NextSeq 500 as the sequencer. Unique molecular identifiers were attached to individual cDNA molecules in the TCR library protocol so that sequencing error and PCR bias could be corrected. Sequencing covered both TCR alpha and beta chains, and within each sample the abundances of alpha and beta sequences were tightly co-correlated. In the original analysis: Decombinator V4 was used to perform V gene, J gene and CDR3 annotation of TCR sequences. Expanded TCRs were defined as changing significantly between any two time points under a Poisson model with p below 0.0001. TCR abundances were normalised to the total number of TCRs sequenced in each sample and reported as counts per million. VDJdb, accessed 1 November 2021, was searched for CMV, EBV and SARS-CoV-2 annotated TCRs, with TCRs annotated for multiple antigens excluded. TCRdb handled the public reads itself, with Q25 trimming in fastp and clone calling in MiXCR, and kept productive beta chains. One record per CDR3 amino acid sequence lists the most common genes and DNA. In this record, the V and J calls reflect TCRdb's handling and not the investigators' own analysis. Here the sample has about 61,000 distinct CDR3 sequences; about a tenth occur a single time. Clones ranked in the top ten supply 1.5% to 2% of the sample.

Set within a cohort of healthcare workers in London, UK, this nested case-control study involved weekly PCR testing of nasopharyngeal swabs along with blood sampling. Healthcare workers were recruited during the week of the UK lockdown, between 23 and 31 March 2020, and followed weekly for up to 16 weeks. The sample taken for sequencing was whole blood. The sequence was obtained from an adult who was a healthcare worker with PCR-confirmed SARS-CoV-2 infection or an uninfected control (not recorded which).

This receptor has the CDR3 CSGLTGENTEAFF. The nucleotide sequence reads as follows: TGCAGCGGACTGACAGGTGAGAACACTGAAGCTTTCTTT. The rearranged segments are TRBV29-1 and TRBJ1-1; TRBD1 is perhaps the D gene, given 6 matching bases. The germline V gene supplies CDR1 SQVTM and CDR2 ANQGSEA. Inclusive of the bounding cysteine and phenylalanine, the CDR3 is 13 residues long. The entry retains the CDR3 DNA only, 39 bases that are in frame from base 1. V loses 7 bases, J loses 1 base, and the germline ends lie 13 bases apart.